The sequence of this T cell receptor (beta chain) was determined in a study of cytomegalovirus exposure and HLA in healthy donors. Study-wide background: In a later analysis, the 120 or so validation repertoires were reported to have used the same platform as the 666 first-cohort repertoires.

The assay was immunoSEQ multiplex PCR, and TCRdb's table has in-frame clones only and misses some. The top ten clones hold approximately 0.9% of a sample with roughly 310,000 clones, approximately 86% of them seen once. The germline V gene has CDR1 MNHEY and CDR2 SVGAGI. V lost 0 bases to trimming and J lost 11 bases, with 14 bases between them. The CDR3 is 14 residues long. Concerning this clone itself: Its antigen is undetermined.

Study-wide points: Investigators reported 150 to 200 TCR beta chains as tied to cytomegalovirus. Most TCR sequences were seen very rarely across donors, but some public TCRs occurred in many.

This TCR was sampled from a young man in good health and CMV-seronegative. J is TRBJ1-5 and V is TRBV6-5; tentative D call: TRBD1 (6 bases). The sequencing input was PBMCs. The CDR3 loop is CASSYSRQAQAQHF. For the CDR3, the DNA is TGTGCCAGCAGTTACTCCAGACAGGCCCAGGCCCAGCATTTT.